This T cell receptor beta chain originates from a study of spatial heterogeneity in lung cancer. Study details: Averaged across combinations, each unique TCR and UMI pairing appeared more than ten times in raw reads, which were uncorrected.

This clonotype has a count of ten or more. As for time point: sample taken at primary tumor resection. Unsorted tumor, nontumor lung tissue or cryopreserved PBMC supplied the whole RNA. Each CDR3 protein is one row after TCRdb ran MiXCR on the 5' RACE reads. This repertoire shows 25,000 or so distinct CDR3 sequences, about 4.5% found once; its top ten account for under 6.5%. The CDR3 covers 12 residues. Germline CDR1 reads MGHDK; CDR2 reads SYGVNS. Deletions cut 6 bases from V and 6 bases from J, with 6 bases between. The clonotype was recovered from a male donor with early-stage non-small cell lung cancer. The sequencing here drew on PBMCs, taken at surgery. The J gene is TRBJ1-6, the V gene TRBV25-1; perhaps TRBD1 as D (6 bases). CDR3 nucleotides: TGTGCCAGCAGACAGGGTAATTCACCCCTCCACTTT. This sequence encodes CASRQGNSPLHF.